Listed here are 17 T cell receptor beta chains from one sample, sequenced in a study of T cells after yellow fever vaccination. TCRdb analysed the 5' RACE reads with MiXCR anew, one entry per CDR3 protein. The table records 310,000 or so distinct CDR3 sequences, about 3.5% of them present only once. Sequenced here: PBMCs, sampled on the day of the yellow fever booster vaccination. The receptors derive from a young man who received the YFV17D yellow fever vaccine.

The chain has TRBV4-2 and TRBJ1-1; D is perhaps TRBD1 (5 bases). Germline V gives CDR1 LGHNA, CDR2 YNFKEQ. V shed 4 bases and J shed 6 bases, with 12 bases lying between them. The CDR3 is made up of 13 amino acids. Here the CDR3 DNA reads TGTGCCAGCAGCCGGCAGGGCAGCCCTGAAGCTTTCTTT. Translated, it gives CASSRQGSPEAFF.

In this sample, this clonotype turned up many times. The V gene is TRBV2, the J gene TRBJ2-2; weak D call: TRBD2 (6 bases). This CDR3 has 14 amino acids. Germline CDR1 and CDR2: SNHLY and FYNNEI. The V and J ends lost 4 bases and 5 bases respectively, with 11 bases between them. As DNA, the CDR3 is TGTGCCAGCAGTGTCCAGGCGGGGACCGGGGAGCTGTTTTTT. Translated: CASSVQAGTGELFF.

This clonotype was seen at least ten times. The V call is TRBV20-1, the J call TRBJ2-4, with D perhaps given as TRBD1 or TRBD2 (6 bases each). The CDR3 sequence is 14 residues long. The V gene lost 3 bases and the J gene lost 1 base, with 10 bases spanning the gap. Germline V gene data show CDR1 as DFQATT and CDR2 as SNEGSKA (reference sequence). This CDR3 is CSASGGGAKNIQYF. CDR3 nucleotides: TGCAGTGCTAGTGGAGGGGGGGCCAAAAACATTCAGTACTTC.

The table lists this clonotype with many counts. This chain uses TRBV2 with TRBJ1-5; D not resolved. Between the trimmed V and J ends, which lost 5 bases and 0 bases, there was a span of 11 bases. This CDR3 region has 15 residues. Germline CDR1 SNHLY, CDR2 FYNNEI. CDR3 loop: CASSKSTVSNQPQHF. The CDR3 coding sequence is TGTGCCAGCAGTAAGAGTACGGTTAGCAATCAGCCCCAGCATTTT.

The V and J genes are TRBV28 and TRBJ1-5, with no clear D. Trimming took off 5 bases at V and 7 bases at J, with 6 bases between the two ends. The CDR3 sequence is 11 residues long. Per the germline V gene, CDR1 is MDHEN and CDR2 is SYDVKM. CDR3 in DNA: TGTGCCAGCAGTCGGGTACAGCCCCAGCATTTT. It yields the protein CASSRVQPQHF.

This clonotype was seen at least ten times. The chain combines TRBV4-2 with TRBJ2-5; TRBD2 matches at 7 bases. Trimming at V came to 0 bases and at J to 5 bases, leaving 3 bases not matched to a gene. The CDR3 length is 14 residues. From germline, CDR1 is LGHNA and CDR2 YNFKEQ. This chain's CDR3 is CASSQDLGGETQYF. The CDR3 nucleotides read TGTGCCAGCAGCCAAGATCTGGGGGGGGAGACCCAGTACTTC.

The chain employs TRBV14 and TRBJ2-7, with D possibly being TRBD1 or TRBD2 (6 bases each). CDR3 length equals 15 residues. V lost 3 bases and J lost 7, with 19 bases in between. Germline V gives CDR1 SGHDN, CDR2 FVKESK. CDR3 sequence: CASSQLTGGLGEQYF. As DNA, the CDR3 is TGTGCCAGCAGCCAGCTGACCGGGGGCCTGGGTGAGCAGTACTTC.

The J gene is TRBJ2-1, the V gene TRBV6-2 or TRBV6-3; TRBD1 is a possible D gene (6 bases). V lost 2 bases, J lost 3 bases, and 17 bases lay in between. The CDR3 covers 17 residues. CDR1 is MNHEY, CDR2 SVGEGT, per germline. The CDR3 DNA reads TGTGCCAGCAGTTACCCCGTAACGGACAGCCACTACAATGAGCAGTTCTTC. Protein product: CASSYPVTDSHYNEQFF.

Only one count was recorded for this clonotype. The chain combines TRBV5-5 with TRBJ2-2; no reliable D call. Germline CDR1 reads SGHKS; CDR2 reads YYEKEE (reference sequence). CDR3 size: 12 residues. Trimming pared 2 bases from V and 5 bases from J, leaving 4 bases between. The CDR3 sequence: CASSFKTGELFF. The DNA for the CDR3 is TGTGCCAGCAGCTTCAAGACCGGGGAGCTGTTTTTT.

V is TRBV20-1 and J is TRBJ2-5; D perhaps matches TRBD2 (7 bases). The V and J ends lost 0 bases and 7 bases respectively, with 12 bases between them. From germline, CDR1 is DFQATT and CDR2 SNEGSKA (reference sequence). The CDR3 is 13 amino acids. The CDR3 coding sequence is TGCAGTGCTAGAGAGGGGGGGGCTGGGACCCAGTACTTC. Protein sequence: CSAREGGAGTQYF.

This clonotype has ten or more counts. This sequence joins TRBV5-1 and TRBJ2-3; the D gene could be TRBD1 or TRBD2 (5 bases each). Trimming left V 4 bases short and J 5 bases short, with 17 bases between. The CDR3 is 15 amino acids. CDR1 and CDR2 (germline): SGHRS, YFSETQ. The CDR3 coding sequence is TGCGCCAGCAGCCCCGACAGTAGTGGGAGAGATACGCAGTATTTT. Amino acid sequence: CASSPDSSGRDTQYF.

This clonotype was recorded a few times. The rearrangement joins TRBV12-3 or TRBV12-4 to TRBJ2-5; 8 bases fit TRBD1. The V gene end was trimmed by 7 bases and the J gene end by 5 bases; junction bases not matched to a gene: 9. This CDR3 contains 14 residues. This CDR3 is CASTSGGEGETQYF. The CDR3 bases are TGTGCCAGCACCTCAGGGGGCGAGGGCGAGACCCAGTACTTC.

The J gene is TRBJ1-6, the V gene TRBV2, with D possibly being TRBD1 (6 bases). The CDR3 covers 15 residues. Trimming stripped 8 bases from V and 7 bases from J, with 18 bases between. The germline V gene has CDR1 SNHLY and CDR2 FYNNEI. This chain's CDR3 is CASGTTTGLNSPLHF. In nucleotides, the CDR3 is TGTGCCAGCGGGACAACCACAGGATTAAATTCACCCCTCCACTTT.

There are many counts of this clonotype. This rearrangement joins TRBV6-5 to TRBJ2-1; D may be TRBD2 (6 bases). This CDR3 is 13 amino acids long. The germline CDR1 and CDR2 sequences are MNHEY and SVGAGI. Trimming removed 2 bases at V and 7 bases at J, with 9 bases between. The CDR3 DNA reads as TGTGCCAGCAGTTACATGGGGGGTAATGAGCAGTTCTTC. Translated, it gives CASSYMGGNEQFF.

This clonotype was seen at least ten times. This sequence joins TRBV12-3 or TRBV12-4 and TRBJ1-1; TRBD1 might be the D (5 bases). The CDR3 length is 14 residues. V lost 7 bases to trimming and J lost 3 bases, with 15 bases between them. The CDR3 here is CASKFPWGDTEAFF. The CDR3 coding sequence is TGTGCCAGCAAATTCCCCTGGGGGGACACTGAAGCTTTCTTT.

This clonotype was detected many times. CDR3 sequence (DNA): TGTGCCAGCAGCCAGCCGCAGGGAGACTATGGCTACACCTTC. It yields the protein CASSQPQGDYGYTF. The J gene is TRBJ1-2, the V gene TRBV5-6, with D possibly TRBD1 on 5 matching bases. CDR1 SGHDT and CDR2 YYEEEE come from the germline V gene. The CDR3 extends over 14 amino acids. V shed 4 bases and J shed 3 bases, with 13 bases lying between them.

This clonotype was found many times. The chain carries TRBV5-1 and TRBJ2-7, with D tentatively TRBD2 (5 bases). The CDR3 covers 13 residues. V lost 0 bases, J lost 3 bases, and 7 bases lay in between. Germline CDR1 SGHRS, CDR2 YFSETQ. The CDR3 DNA follows: TGCGCCAGCAGCTTGGGGGCGGGCTACGAGCAGTACTTC. It encodes CASSLGAGYEQYF.